This T cell receptor (beta chain) was profiled in a study of control samples from healthy donors and cancer patients. CDR1 is MNHEY, CDR2 SMNVEV, per germline (reference sequence). The ends were cut back, 4 bases at V and 9 bases at J, with 15 bases in the middle. This CDR3 is 13 amino acids long. The data were produced by immunoSEQ multiplex PCR, yet TCRdb's version contains in-frame clones alone and is incomplete. Of some 120,000 clones listed, about 93% are singletons. Sequencing input: blood. This chain uses TRBV27 with TRBJ2-5, with D unclear. The sequence derives from a man aged 25-40 years in good health. CDR3 amino acids: CASSWAWARAQYF. The CDR3 DNA follows: TGTGCCAGCAGTTGGGCTTGGGCCCGGGCCCAGTACTTC.